This T cell receptor beta chain is from a study of brain metastases from non-small cell lung cancer. Study-level findings and limits: Brain metastases shared most TCR repertoire with primaries, with sparse T cells.

As concerns this clone: Antigen: not known. The junction departs from the called germline gene at one end, perhaps through a read error. Other DNA sequences in the same sample also yield this CDR3.

Assay: immunoSEQ multiplex PCR; the TCRdb copy retains only in-frame clones and omits some. The sample comprises about 7,400 clones, around four fifths of which are singletons, and around 4% rests with the top ten. The CDR3 contains 15 residues. CDR1 is MNHEY, CDR2 SVGAGI, per germline. V gene TRBV6-5 combines with J gene TRBJ2-3, with 8 bases lining up with TRBD1. This receptor was identified in a donor at least 40 years old with non-small cell lung cancer. Input material: primary lung tumor tissue. CDR3 residues: CASRPRGQVTDTQYF. The CDR3 DNA sequence: TGTGCTAGCAGGCCCAGGGGACAGGTCACAGATACGCAGTATTTT.